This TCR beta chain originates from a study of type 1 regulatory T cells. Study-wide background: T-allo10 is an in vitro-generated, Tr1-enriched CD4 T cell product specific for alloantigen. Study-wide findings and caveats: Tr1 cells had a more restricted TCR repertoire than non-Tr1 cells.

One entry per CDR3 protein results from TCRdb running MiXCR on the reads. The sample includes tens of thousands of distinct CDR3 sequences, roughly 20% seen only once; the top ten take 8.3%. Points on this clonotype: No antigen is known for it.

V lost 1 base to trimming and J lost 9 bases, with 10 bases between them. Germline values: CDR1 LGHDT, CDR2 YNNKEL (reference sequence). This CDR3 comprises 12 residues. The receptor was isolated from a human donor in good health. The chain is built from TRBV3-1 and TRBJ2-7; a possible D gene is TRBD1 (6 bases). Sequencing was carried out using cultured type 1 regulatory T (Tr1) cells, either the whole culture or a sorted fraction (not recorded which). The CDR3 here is CASSQASRGQYF. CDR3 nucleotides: TGTGCCAGCAGCCAAGCTTCCAGGGGGCAGTACTTC.